The T cell receptor beta chain described here comes from a study of blood T cell repertoires in COVID-19. Across the study: Acute and convalescent COVID-19 specimens originated in the United States, Italy and Spain. From T cells, B-cell-depleted T cells, or PBMCs came the material, which was cDNA or gDNA.

Study processing details: Reference gene primer amplification gave nucleated cell count estimates. Measured with immunoSEQ multiplex PCR; TCRdb has only the in-frame clones, and not every one. Clonal size and the V and J genes are those of that table, whereas D and trimming came from the DNA. The sample has around 67,000 clones, around nine tenths seen once. Looked up from germline, CDR1 is SGHNT and CDR2 is YENEEA. V lost 5 bases and J 0 bases, leaving 8 bases between the germline ends. The length of the CDR3 is 15 residues. Source material: peripheral blood. The receptor was derived from a woman of 80 years or more with acute or convalescent COVID-19. The chain carries TRBV11-3 and TRBJ2-6; D possibly corresponds to TRBD1 (6 bases). This CDR3 reads CASSPGVSGANVLTF. Written as DNA, the CDR3 is TGTGCCAGCAGCCCAGGGGTCTCTGGGGCCAACGTCCTGACTTTC. Filled out from reference TRBV11-3 and TRBJ2-6, the complete variable domain reads EAGVVQSPRYKIIEKKQPVAFWCNPISGHNTLYWYLQNLGQGPELLIRYENEEAVDDSQLPKDRFSAERLKGVDSTLKIQPAELGDSAVYLCASSPGVSGANVLTFGAGSRLTVL.